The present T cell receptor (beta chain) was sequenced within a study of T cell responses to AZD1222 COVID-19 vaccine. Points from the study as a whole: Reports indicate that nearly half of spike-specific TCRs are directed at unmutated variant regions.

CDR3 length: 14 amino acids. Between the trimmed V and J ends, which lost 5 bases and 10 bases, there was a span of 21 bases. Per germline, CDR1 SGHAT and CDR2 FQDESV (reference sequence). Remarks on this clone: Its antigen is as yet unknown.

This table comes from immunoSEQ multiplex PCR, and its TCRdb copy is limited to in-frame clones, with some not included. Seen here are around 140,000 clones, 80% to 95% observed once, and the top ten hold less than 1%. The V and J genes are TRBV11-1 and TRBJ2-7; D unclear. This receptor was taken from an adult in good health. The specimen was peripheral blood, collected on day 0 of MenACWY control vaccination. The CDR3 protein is CASSHLPDSGDQYF. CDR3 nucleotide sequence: TGTGCCAGCAGCCACCTCCCCGACTCCGGAGATCAGTACTTC.